The T cell receptor beta chain under discussion was sequenced for a study of vaccination and CD4 T cells after COVID-19. Treatment noted: 10-day PBMC culture with coronavirus spike peptide pools or control peptides (ViraFEST assay). Cultured CD4+ T cell DNA was sequenced using the Oncomine TCR Beta short-read assay. TCRdb reprocessed the PCR reads via MiXCR and lists one record per CDR3 protein. The data contain 10,000 to 13,000 distinct CDR3 sequences, 64% of them singletons. Trimming removed 1 base at V and 2 bases at J, with 6 bases between. The CDR3 runs to 13 residues. Germline loops: CDR1 SGHKS, CDR2 YYEKEE (reference sequence). With respect to this clonotype: Antigen specificity is unknown.

The sample was CD4+ T cells from blood, cultured in vitro. This chain uses TRBV5-5 with TRBJ2-5; D may be TRBD1 (6 bases). The source of this sequence is a human donor who had recovered from COVID-19. CDR3 residues: CASSLRGQETQYF. CDR3 DNA sequence: TGTGCCAGCAGCTTGAGGGGGCAAGAGACCCAGTACTTC.